One T cell receptor beta chain is described in this entry. Its antigen is unidentified. A much more abundant neighbour one base away suggests this may be a read error. This CDR3 is built from 15 residues. Germline V gene lookup returns CDR1 KGHDR and CDR2 SFDVKD. Study results and limitations: The larger cohort examined one V-J beta rearrangement, not whole repertoires. In terms of TCR gene usage, tumor memory CD4+ T cells clustered together with blood and lymph node memory CD4+ cells, as well as with lymph node naive CD4+ cells.

After constant-region reverse-primer amplification, full-length variable regions underwent semi-nested PCR with Nested Universal Primer A. TCRdb used MiXCR to reprocess the 5' RACE reads, holding one entry per CDR3 protein. The table shows approximately 10,000 distinct CDR3 sequences, with 20% to 30% occurring only once. Cells sorted as Tregs were CD4+, CD25+ and CD127-/low. This rearrangement joins TRBV24-1 to TRBJ2-2, with unresolved D. The source material was Tregs sorted from blood. The receptor comes from a female donor with breast cancer. The CDR3 DNA reads as TGTGCCAGCAGTAAAGGCCAGTACTACACCGGGGAGCTGTTTTTT. Its protein product is CASSKGQYYTGELFF.